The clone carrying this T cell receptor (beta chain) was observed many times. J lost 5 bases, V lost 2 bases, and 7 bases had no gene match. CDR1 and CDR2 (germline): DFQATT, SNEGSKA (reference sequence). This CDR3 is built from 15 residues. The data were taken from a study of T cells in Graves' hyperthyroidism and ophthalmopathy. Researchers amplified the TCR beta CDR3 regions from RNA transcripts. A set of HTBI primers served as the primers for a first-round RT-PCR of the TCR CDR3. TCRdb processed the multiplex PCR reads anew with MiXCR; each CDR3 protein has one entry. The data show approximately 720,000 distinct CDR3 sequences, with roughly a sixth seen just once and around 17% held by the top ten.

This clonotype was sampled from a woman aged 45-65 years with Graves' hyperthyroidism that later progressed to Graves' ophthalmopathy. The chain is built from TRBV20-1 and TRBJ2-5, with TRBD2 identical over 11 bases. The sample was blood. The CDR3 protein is CSARHLAGGLETQYF. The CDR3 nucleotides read TGCAGTGCTAGACATCTAGCGGGGGGCCTGGAGACCCAGTACTTC.